The subject of this entry is one T cell receptor beta chain. The specificity of this receptor is unknown. Per-nucleotide qualities are absent, and no much larger clonotype sits a single base away. This entry is derived from a study of Ad26.COV2.S vaccination and SARS-CoV-2 variants (TCRdb year 2021). As for the study more broadly: TCRbeta repertoire sequencing was used to assess the specificity and breadth of SARS-CoV-2-reactive T cell receptors after Ad26.COV2.S vaccination. The TCR-sequenced set comprised around 30 samples: about 19 Ad26.COV2.S vaccine recipients, 5 placebo recipients and 8 SARS-CoV-2 convalescent individuals. The investigation overall reported the following: After vaccination, substantial breadth of spike-specific CD8+ and CD4+ T cell responses was reported. Non-spike TCR breadth was comparable between vaccine and placebo recipients, consistent with the vaccine containing only spike. Spike-specific TCR breadth was higher in Ad26.COV2.S recipients than in placebo recipients (P = 0.0014). It was noted by the authors that total T cell responses may have been underestimated by the TCR breadth and depth analyses.

TCRbeta CDR3 regions were sequenced with the immunoSEQ Assay. After extraction, genomic DNA underwent amplification by bias-controlled multiplex PCR, followed by high-throughput sequencing. On the study's bioinformatics: To quantify the absolute abundance of each unique TCRbeta CDR3 region, sequences were collapsed and filtered. T cell fraction was estimated by normalization of TCRbeta template counts to usable DNA, with usable DNA being measured through amplification of reference genes present in all nucleated cells. Repertoire TCRs were annotated as SARS-CoV-2-specific when V gene, CDR3 amino acid sequence and J gene were exactly matched to a known reactive TCR set. The reference SARS-CoV-2 TCR set was derived from MIRA and filtered for enrichment in COVID-19-positive ImmuneCODE repertoires, a step that removed public or cross-reactive TCRs. Drawing on the MIRA antigens, annotated TCRs were analysed further at the level of specific ORF or position within ORF. Depth was the summed frequency of annotated unique rearrangements, while breadth was defined as annotated unique rearrangements over total unique productive rearrangements. Two-sided Wilcoxon rank-sum tests were used to compare TCR breadth between groups. Not all clones reach the TCRdb copy of this immuneACCESS table, which keeps in-frame sequences only. Checked studies attribute under half of the gap to unresolved V genes and leave the rest unexplained. The D gene and trimming were derived from the DNA, and the V and J assignments and clone size from that table. Present in this sample are some 190,000 clones, roughly nine tenths of which were seen just once. The ten largest clones capture less than 6% of the sample.

What this sample's time point label stands for: individuals recovered from natural SARS-CoV-2 infection. The sequencing used peripheral blood, collected after recovery from COVID-19. The sequence came from a human donor who had recovered from COVID-19.

The CDR3: CASSQEVYSPLHF. The nucleotide sequence reads as follows: TGTGCCAGCAGCCAAGAAGTTTATTCACCCCTCCACTTT. The sequence links TRBV3-1 (or the pseudogene TRBV3-2) to TRBJ1-6; the D gene is not confidently resolved. Counted from cysteine to phenylalanine, this CDR3 has 13 amino acids. The CDR3 DNA has 39 bases and is translated from base 1. CDR1 and CDR2 are drawn from the germline V gene (reference sequence): LGHDT, YNNKEL. Trimming costs V 0 bases and J 8 bases, and their ends lie 5 bases apart.